These 15 T cell receptor delta chains were sequenced from one sample in a study of Vγ9Vδ2 T cells in congenital toxoplasmosis. TRGC- and TRDC-specific primers primed one-tube template-switch reverse transcription to make cDNA. The TRGC primer design covered both constant genes, TRGC1 and TRGC2. TCRdb applied CATT to the reads for clone calling. The data contain 700 or so delta-chain clones, approximately 52% of them singletons. Sequencing input: gamma-delta T cells from blood. The receptors derive from a child under 10 years old born to a mother with Toxoplasma gondii infection during pregnancy, either congenitally infected or uninfected (not recorded which).

As to this clone: The likely explanation is a read error, given a far larger clone one base away. The chain carries TRDV1 and TRDJ1; either TRDD2 or TRDD3 may supply D (9 bases each). TCRdb gives no J gene; it was assigned here by matching the DNA to germline. The V end lost 4 bases, the J end lost 0 bases, and 33 bases lay between the germline ends. This CDR3 comprises 22 residues. Germline V gene data show CDR1 as TSWWSYY and CDR2 as QGS. CDR3 region: CALGVPPSYLSGGYRDTDKLIF. The CDR3 region has the DNA TGTGCTCTTGGGGTCCCGCCTTCCTACTTATCCGGGGGATACCGGGACACCGATAAACTCATCTTT.

Notes on this clone: With a far larger clone one base away, a read error is the likely cause. Called V gene: TRDV1; the J gene was not called; the D segment call TRDD3 is taken from the table without a DNA check. Germline V gives CDR1 TSWWSYY, CDR2 QGS. The CDR3 sequence is 26 residues long. CDR3 sequence reads: CALGELPPSCLRGSGGSSLCADKHIF. CDR3 DNA sequence: TGTGCTCTTGGGGAACTTCCCCCTTCTTGCTTACGAGGATCTGGGGGATCCTCCTTGTGTGCCGATAAACACATCTTT.

On this clone: It differs at one base from a far larger clone, so likely a read error. This sample includes further DNA sequences coding for the same CDR3. The chain carries TRDV1 and TRDJ1, with D possibly matching TRDD3 (8 bases). The CDR3 spans 29 residues. CDR1 and CDR2 from the germline V gene are TSWWSYY and QGS. V was trimmed by 0 bases and J by 0 bases, leaving 50 bases between them. CDR3 sequence reads: CALGELPSESIPTSFGLGAYHLYTDKLIF. CDR3 DNA: TGTGCTCTTGGGGAACTGCCCAGCGAGTCCATTCCTACAAGCTTCGGACTGGGGGCTTACCATCTGTACACCGATAAACTCATCTTT.

Remarks on this clone: A far larger clone is only one base removed, so a read error is likely. This chain connects TRAV38-2/DV8 to TRDJ1, with no clear D. V lost 7 bases and J 6 bases, leaving 19 bases between the germline ends. This CDR3 contains 14 residues. The germline gives CDR1 TSESDYY, CDR2 QEAYKQQN. CDR3 DNA sequence: TGTGCTTATTGGCATGATCACCCAACCTATAAACTCATCTTT. Translated, it gives CAYWHDHPTYKLIF.

This clone was picked up a small number of times. This likely stems from a read error, as it lies one base from a far larger clone. This chain connects TRDV2 to TRDJ1; 9 bases line up with TRDD3. The junction had 5 bases not matched to a gene; V was cut back by 3 bases and J by 4 bases. Germline V gene lookup returns CDR1 GEAIGNYY and CDR2 EKD. The CDR3 sequence is 14 residues long. The CDR3 is CACDVLGDNDKLIF. The CDR3 DNA reads as TGTGCCTGTGACGTACTGGGGGACAACGATAAACTCATCTTT.

Concerning this clone: A read error is the likely source, as a far larger clone sits one nucleotide away. The V gene remains uncalled, whereas the J gene is TRDJ3; the D call TRDD3 from the table was never checked on the DNA. This CDR3 has 21 amino acids. CDR3 residues: CACDSVLEDTISSWDTRQMFF. The CDR3 bases are TGTGCCTGTGACTCCGTACTGGAGGATACGATTAGCTCCTGGGACACCCGACAGATGTTTTTC.

A note on this clone: It differs at one base from a far larger clone, so likely a read error. The chain combines TRDV2 with TRDJ3; TRDD3 is a possible D gene (6 bases). This CDR3 region has 18 residues. Trimming cost V 2 bases and J 0 bases, with 13 bases left between them. Germline CDR1 and CDR2: GEAIGNYY and EKD. CDR3 bases: TGTGCCTGTGACAGCGTGGGGGGGAGCTCCTGGGACACCCGACAGATGTTTTTC. Amino acid sequence: CACDSVGGSSWDTRQMFF.

A remark on this clone: This probably arose from a read error, given a far larger clone one base away. Other DNA sequences in the sample encode the same CDR3. The V call is TRDV2, the J call TRDJ3; TRDD3 matches 7 bases. The CDR3 consists of 19 residues. CDR1 GEAIGNYY and CDR2 EKD come from the germline V gene. J gave up 0 bases and V 0 bases, and 7 bases lay outside the gene matches. Here the CDR3 DNA reads TGTGCCTGTGACACCGTAGGATACGGGAGCTCCTGGGACACCCGACAGATGTTTTTC. It is translated as CACDTVGYGSSWDTRQMFF.

The table lists this clone with a count of one. A far bigger clonotype differs at one base, so this is likely a read error. The chain has TRDV2 and TRDJ3, with 11 nucleotides matching TRDD3. Here the J gene came from matching the DNA to germline, since TCRdb omits it. The CDR3 sequence is 21 residues long. The ends lost 3 bases at V and 0 bases at J; junction bases unmatched: 12. CDR1 is GEAIGNYY, CDR2 EKD, per germline. This CDR3 is CACDSVLGDKISSWDTRQMFF. CDR3 bases: TGTGCCTGTGACTCCGTACTGGGGGATAAGATTAGCTCCTGGGACACCCGACAGATGTTTTTC.

Concerning this clone itself: A far larger clone differs by one base, so this is likely a read error. This sequence joins TRDV1 and TRDJ1; TRDD3 aligns across 13 bases. TCRdb leaves out the J gene; it was filled in here by matching the DNA to germline. Germline lookup yields CDR1 TSWWSYY and CDR2 QGS. The J segment lost 4 bases and the V segment lost 2 bases, leaving 22 bases of the junction unmatched. The CDR3 has 22 amino acids. CDR3 nucleotide sequence: TGTGCTCTTGGGGAAGTCCCCCCGAGCCTTTACTGGGGGATACGCCTCCACGATAAACTCATCTTT. Its protein is CALGEVPPSLYWGIRLHDKLIF.

Only one count was recorded for this clone. A far larger clone is one nucleotide away, so this likely arose from a read error. Other DNA sequences of this sample code for an identical CDR3. The chain combines TRDV2 with TRDJ2; 8 bases line up with TRDD3. TCRdb lists no J gene, so it was determined here by aligning the DNA to germline. Germline CDR1 and CDR2: GEAIGNYY and EKD. Trimming removed 3 bases from V and 6 bases from J; junction bases left unmatched: 11. The CDR3 length is 16 residues. Here the CDR3 DNA reads TGTGCCTGTGACGCTCTACTGGGGGTATACCCAGCACAACTCTTCTTT. Translated: CACDALLGVYPAQLFF.

As to this clone: A single base is all that separates this from a far larger clone, so a read error is likely. The V call is TRDV1, the J call TRDJ1; the match to TRDD3 covers 8 bases. The J gene is absent in TCRdb and was assigned here via DNA matching to germline. The junction had 35 bases not matched to a gene; V was cut back by 8 bases and J by 3 bases. The CDR3 runs 23 residues. CDR1 and CDR2 (germline): TSWWSYY, QGS. The CDR3 bases are TGTGCTCTTCCTTCCGATCTTGCCTCAGAGGGAACCTGGGGGACCCTATTCCCCGATAAACTCATCTTT. It is translated as CALPSDLASEGTWGTLFPDKLIF.

With regard to this clone: It is likely a read error: a sequence one base away is far more abundant. The chain is built from TRDV1 and TRDJ1, with D perhaps matching TRDD3 (7 bases). No J gene is reported in TCRdb; it was inferred here by comparing the DNA with germline. The germline CDR1 and CDR2 sequences are TSWWSYY and QGS. The CDR3 runs 21 residues. The ends were cut back, 5 bases at V and 2 bases at J, with 33 bases in the middle. The CDR3 DNA sequence: TGTGCTCTTGGGCATTTATTTCCTAGGCGTACTGGGGAATATGGTACCGATAAACTCATCTTT. It specifies CALGHLFPRRTGEYGTDKLIF.

Comment on this clone: A far larger clone is off by one base, so a read error is likely. The chain links TRDV1 to TRDJ1; 12 bases fit TRDD3. The J gene, not given by TCRdb, was assigned here from a germline match of the nucleotide sequence. Germline assignment: CDR1 TSWWSYY and CDR2 QGS. The CDR3 contains 19 residues. In nucleotides, the CDR3 is TGTGCGCTTGGGAAACCTCCACTCTCCTGGGGGATACGAACCGATAAACTCATCTTT. Translation: CALGKPPLSWGIRTDKLIF.

Remarks on this clone: This likely reflects a read error, since a far larger clone is one base away. V gene TRDV2 combines with J gene TRDJ2, with 8 bases identical to TRDD3. TCRdb carries no J gene annotation; the J gene was assigned here by matching the DNA with germline. Germline V gene lookup returns CDR1 GEAIGNYY and CDR2 EKD. This CDR3 contains 16 residues. The trim removed 3 bases at V and 6 bases at J, leaving 11 bases unmatched. CDR3: CACDALLGGYPAQLFF. As DNA, the CDR3 is TGTGCCTGTGACGCTCTACTGGGGGGCTACCCAGCACAACTCTTCTTT.